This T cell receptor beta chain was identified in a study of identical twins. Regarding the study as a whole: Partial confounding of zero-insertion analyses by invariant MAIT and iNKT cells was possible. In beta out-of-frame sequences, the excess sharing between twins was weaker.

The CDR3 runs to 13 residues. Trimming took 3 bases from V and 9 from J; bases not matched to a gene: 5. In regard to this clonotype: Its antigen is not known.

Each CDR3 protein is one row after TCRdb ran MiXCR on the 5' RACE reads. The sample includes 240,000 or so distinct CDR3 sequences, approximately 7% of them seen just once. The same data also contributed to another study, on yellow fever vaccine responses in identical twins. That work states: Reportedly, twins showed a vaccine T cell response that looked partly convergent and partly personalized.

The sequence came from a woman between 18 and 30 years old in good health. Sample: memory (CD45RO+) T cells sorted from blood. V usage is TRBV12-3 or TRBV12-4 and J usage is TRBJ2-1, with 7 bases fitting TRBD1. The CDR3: CASSFTGESEQFF. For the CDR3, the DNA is TGTGCCAGCAGTTTTACAGGGGAAAGTGAGCAGTTCTTC.